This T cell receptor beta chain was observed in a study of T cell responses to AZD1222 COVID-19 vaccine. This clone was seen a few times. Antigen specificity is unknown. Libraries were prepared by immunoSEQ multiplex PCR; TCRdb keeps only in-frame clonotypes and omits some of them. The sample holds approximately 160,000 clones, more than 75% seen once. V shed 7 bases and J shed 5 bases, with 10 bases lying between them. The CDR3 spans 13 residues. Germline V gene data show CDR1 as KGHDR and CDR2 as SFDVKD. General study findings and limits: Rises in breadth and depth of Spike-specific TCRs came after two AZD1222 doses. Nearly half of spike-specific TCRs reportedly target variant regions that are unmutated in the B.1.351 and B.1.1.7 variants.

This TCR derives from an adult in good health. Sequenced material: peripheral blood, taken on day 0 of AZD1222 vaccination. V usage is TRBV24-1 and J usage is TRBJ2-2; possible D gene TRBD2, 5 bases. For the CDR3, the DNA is TGTGCCACCAGGACCGGGGAGACCGGGGAGCTGTTTTTT. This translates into CATRTGETGELFF.